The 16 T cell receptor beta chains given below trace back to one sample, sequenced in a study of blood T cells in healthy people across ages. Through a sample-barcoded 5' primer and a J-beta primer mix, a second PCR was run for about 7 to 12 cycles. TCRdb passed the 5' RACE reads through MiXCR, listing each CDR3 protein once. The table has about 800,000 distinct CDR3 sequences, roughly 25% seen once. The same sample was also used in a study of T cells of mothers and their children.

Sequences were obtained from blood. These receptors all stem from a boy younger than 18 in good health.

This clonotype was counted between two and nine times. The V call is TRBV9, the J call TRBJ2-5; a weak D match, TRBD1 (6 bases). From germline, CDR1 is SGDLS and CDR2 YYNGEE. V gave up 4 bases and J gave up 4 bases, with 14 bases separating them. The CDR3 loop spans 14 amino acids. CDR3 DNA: TGTGCCAGCAGCCCCAGGGAAGGGGGAGAGACCCAGTACTTC. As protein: CASSPREGGETQYF. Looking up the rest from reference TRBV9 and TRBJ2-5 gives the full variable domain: DSGVTQTPKHLITATGQRVTLRCSPRSGDLSVYWYQQSLDQGLQFLIQYYNGEERAKGNILERFSAQQFPDLHSELNLSSLELGDSALYFCASSPREGGETQYFGPGTRLLVL.

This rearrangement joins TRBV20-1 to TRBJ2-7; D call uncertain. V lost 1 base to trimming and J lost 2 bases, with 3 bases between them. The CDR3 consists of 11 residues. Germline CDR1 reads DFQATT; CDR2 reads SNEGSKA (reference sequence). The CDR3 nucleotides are TGCAGTGCTAGAGGAACCTACGAGCAGTACTTC. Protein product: CSARGTYEQYF.

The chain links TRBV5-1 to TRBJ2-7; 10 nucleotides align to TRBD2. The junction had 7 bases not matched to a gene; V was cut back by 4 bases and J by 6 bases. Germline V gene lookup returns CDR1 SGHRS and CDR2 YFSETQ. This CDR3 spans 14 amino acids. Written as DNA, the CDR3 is TGCGCCAGCAGCAGTCTAGCGGGAGTCTCCGAGCAGTACTTC. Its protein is CASSSLAGVSEQYF.

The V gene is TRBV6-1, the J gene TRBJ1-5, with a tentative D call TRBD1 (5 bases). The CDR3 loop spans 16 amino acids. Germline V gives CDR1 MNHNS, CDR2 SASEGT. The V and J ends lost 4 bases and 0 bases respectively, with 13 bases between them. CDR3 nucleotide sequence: TGTGCCAGCAGTGTCTCGGGGGTCTATAGCAATCAGCCCCAGCATTTT. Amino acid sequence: CASSVSGVYSNQPQHF.

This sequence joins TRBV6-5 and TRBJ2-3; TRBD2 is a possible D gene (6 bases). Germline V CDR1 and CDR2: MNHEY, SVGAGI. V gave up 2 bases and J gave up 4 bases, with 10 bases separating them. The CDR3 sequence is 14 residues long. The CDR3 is CASSYPTGADTQYF. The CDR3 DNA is TGTGCCAGCAGTTACCCGACGGGAGCAGATACGCAGTATTTT.

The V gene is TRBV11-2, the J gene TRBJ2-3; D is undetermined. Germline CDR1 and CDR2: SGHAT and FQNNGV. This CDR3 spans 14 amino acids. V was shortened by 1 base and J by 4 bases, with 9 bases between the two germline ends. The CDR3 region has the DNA TGTGCCAGCAGCTTAGGCGTGTTGGCAGATACGCAGTATTTT. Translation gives CASSLGVLADTQYF.

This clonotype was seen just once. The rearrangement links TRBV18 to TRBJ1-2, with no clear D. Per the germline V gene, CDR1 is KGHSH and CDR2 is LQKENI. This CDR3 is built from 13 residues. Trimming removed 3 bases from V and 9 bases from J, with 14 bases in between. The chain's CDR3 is CASSPSTGIRYTF. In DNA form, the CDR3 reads TGTGCCAGCTCACCCTCTACGGGGATACGCTACACCTTC.

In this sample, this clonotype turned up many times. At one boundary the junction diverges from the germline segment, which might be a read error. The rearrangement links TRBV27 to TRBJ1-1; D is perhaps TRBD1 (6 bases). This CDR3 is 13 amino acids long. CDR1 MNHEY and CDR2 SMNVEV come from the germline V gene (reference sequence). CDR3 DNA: TGTGCCAGCAGCTTATCAGGGGTGACTGAAGCTTTCTTT. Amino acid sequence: CASSLSGVTEAFF.

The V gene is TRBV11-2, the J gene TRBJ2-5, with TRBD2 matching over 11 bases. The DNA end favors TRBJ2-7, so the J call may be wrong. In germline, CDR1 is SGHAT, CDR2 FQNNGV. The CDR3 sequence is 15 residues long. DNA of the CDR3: TGTGCCAGCAGCTCGCCGACTAGCGGGAAATACGAGCAGTACTTC. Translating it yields CASSSPTSGKYEQYF.

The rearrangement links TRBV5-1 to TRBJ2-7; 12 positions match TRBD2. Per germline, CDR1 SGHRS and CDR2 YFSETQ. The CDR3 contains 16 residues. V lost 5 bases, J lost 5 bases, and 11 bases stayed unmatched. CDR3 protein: CASRESKLAGGHEQYF. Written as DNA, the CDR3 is TGCGCCAGCAGGGAATCCAAACTAGCGGGGGGCCACGAGCAGTACTTC. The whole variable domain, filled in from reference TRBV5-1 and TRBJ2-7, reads KAGVTQTPRYLIKTRGQQVTLSCSPISGHRSVSWYQQTPGQGLQFLFEYFSETQRNKGNFPGRFSGRQFSNSRSEMNVSTLELGDSALYLCASRESKLAGGHEQYFGPGTRLTVT.

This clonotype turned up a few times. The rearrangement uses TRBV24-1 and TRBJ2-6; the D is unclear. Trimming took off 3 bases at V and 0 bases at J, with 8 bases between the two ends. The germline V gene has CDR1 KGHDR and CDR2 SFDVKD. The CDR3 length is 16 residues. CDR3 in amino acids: CATSDRLGSGANVLTF. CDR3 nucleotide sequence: TGTGCCACCAGTGATAGGCTCGGCTCTGGGGCCAACGTCCTGACTTTC.

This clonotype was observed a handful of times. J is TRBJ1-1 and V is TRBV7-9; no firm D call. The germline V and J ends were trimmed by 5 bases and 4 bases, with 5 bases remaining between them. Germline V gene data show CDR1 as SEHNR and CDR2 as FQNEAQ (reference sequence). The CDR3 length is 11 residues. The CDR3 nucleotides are TGTGCCAGCAGCCCACTCACTGAAGCTTTCTTT. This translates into CASSPLTEAFF.

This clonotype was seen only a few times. CDR3 protein: CSAREEWLSDIQYF. CDR3 coding DNA: TGCAGTGCTAGAGAAGAGTGGTTGTCCGACATTCAGTACTTC. The chain joins TRBV20-1 to TRBJ2-4; D is uncertain. V was shortened by 0 bases and J by 8 bases, with 14 bases between the two germline ends. There are 14 residues in the CDR3. Germline CDR1 reads DFQATT; CDR2 reads SNEGSKA (reference sequence).

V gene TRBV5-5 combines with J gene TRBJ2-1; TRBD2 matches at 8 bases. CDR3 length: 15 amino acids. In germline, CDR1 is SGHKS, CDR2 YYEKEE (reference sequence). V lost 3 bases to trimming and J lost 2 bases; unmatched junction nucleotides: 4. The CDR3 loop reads CASSSGTRPYNEQFF. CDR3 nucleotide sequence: TGTGCCAGCAGCTCCGGGACTAGGCCCTACAATGAGCAGTTCTTC.

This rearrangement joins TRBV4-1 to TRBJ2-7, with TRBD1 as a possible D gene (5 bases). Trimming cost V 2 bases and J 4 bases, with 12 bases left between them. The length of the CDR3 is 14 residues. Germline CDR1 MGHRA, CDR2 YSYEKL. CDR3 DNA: TGCGCCAGCAGCCAAAGTGCAGGGTTGTACGAGCAGTACTTC. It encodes CASSQSAGLYEQYF.

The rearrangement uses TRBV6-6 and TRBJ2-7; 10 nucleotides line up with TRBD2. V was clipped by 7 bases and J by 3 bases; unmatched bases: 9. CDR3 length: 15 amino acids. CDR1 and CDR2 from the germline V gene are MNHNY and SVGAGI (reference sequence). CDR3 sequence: CASNTLAGGNYEQYF. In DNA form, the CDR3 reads TGTGCCAGCAACACCTTAGCGGGAGGAAACTACGAGCAGTACTTC.